One TCR beta chain is described in this entry. Its antigen is undetermined. Generation of bulk TCR libraries relied on previously described methods and listed TCR primers. In TCRdb, the PCR reads were re-called with MiXCR into one record per CDR3 protein. The sample has 85,000 to 100,000 distinct CDR3 sequences; about 24% are singletons. The data are from a study of molecular identifiers for immune sequencing clone quantification. Study-wide results and limits: Over 99% of CMV-specific effector molecules, but under 1% of naive ones, were in clones above 20 copies.

Naive CD8 sequencing libraries were generated from roughly 20,000 to 1,000,000 sorted cells, with 10%, 30% or 50% RNA as input. Sorting selected naive CD8 T cells with a CD8+CD4-CCR7+CD45RA+ phenotype. Germline-derived CDR1 and CDR2 are SEHNR and FQNEAQ (reference sequence). The junction had 18 bases not matched to a gene; V was cut back by 5 bases and J by 4 bases. The CDR3 spans 19 residues. Sequenced material: naive CD8+ T cells from blood, with Jurkat cell RNA spiked in. The subset: FACS-sorted CD8+CD4-CCR7+CD45RA+ naive T cells. This receptor was taken from a human donor in good health. Some libraries in this study had Jurkat cell RNA spiked in. The chain links TRBV7-9 to TRBJ2-5, with TRBD2 matching over 11 bases. This CDR3 reads CASSKGPWTETSGIETQYF. In DNA, the CDR3 is TGTGCCAGCAGCAAGGGGCCCTGGACGGAGACTAGCGGGATAGAGACCCAGTACTTC.